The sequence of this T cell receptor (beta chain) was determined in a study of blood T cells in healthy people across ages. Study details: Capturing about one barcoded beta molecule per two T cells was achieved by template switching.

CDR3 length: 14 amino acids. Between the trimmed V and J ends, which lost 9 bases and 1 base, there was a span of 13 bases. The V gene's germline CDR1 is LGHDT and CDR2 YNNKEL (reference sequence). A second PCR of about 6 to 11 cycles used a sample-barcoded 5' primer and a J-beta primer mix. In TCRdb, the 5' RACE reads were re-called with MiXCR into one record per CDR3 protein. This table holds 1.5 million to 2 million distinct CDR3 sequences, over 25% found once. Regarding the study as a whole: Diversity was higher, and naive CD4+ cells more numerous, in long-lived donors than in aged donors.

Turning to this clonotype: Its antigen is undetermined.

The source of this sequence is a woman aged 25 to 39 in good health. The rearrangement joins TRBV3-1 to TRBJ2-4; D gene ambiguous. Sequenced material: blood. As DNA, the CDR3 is TGTGCCAGAACCGATTGGCGGGCCAAAAACATTCAGTACTTC. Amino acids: CARTDWRAKNIQYF.